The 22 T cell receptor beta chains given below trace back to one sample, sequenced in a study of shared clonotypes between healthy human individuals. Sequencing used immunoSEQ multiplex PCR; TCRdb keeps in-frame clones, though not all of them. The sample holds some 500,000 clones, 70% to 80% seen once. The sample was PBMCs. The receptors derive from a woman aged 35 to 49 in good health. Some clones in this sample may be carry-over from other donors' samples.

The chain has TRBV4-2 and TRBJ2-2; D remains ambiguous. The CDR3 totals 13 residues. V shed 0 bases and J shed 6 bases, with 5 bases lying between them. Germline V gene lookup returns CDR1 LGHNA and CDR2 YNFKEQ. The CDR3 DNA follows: TGTGCCAGCAGCCAAGAATCGGCCGGGGAGCTGTTTTTT. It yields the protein CASSQESAGELFF.

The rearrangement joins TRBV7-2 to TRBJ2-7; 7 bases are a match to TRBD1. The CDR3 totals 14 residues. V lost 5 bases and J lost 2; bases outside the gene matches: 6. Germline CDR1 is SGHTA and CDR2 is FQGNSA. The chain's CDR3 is CASSVRGLAYEQYF. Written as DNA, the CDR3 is TGTGCCAGCAGCGTAAGGGGGCTGGCCTACGAGCAGTACTTC. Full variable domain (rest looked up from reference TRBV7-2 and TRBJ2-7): GAGVSQSPSNKVTEKGKDVELRCDPISGHTALYWYRQSLGQGLEFLIYFQGNSAPDKSGLPSDRFSAERTGGSVSTLTIQRTQQEDSAVYLCASSVRGLAYEQYFGPGTRLTVT.

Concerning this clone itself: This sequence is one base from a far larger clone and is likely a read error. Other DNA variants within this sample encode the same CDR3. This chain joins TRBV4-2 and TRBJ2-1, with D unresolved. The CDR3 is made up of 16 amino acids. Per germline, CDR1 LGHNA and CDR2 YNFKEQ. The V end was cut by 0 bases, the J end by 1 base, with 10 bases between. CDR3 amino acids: CASSQEVAGSYNEQFF. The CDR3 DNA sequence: TGTGCCAGCAGCCAAGAAGTAGCAGGATCCTACAATGAGCAGTTCTTC.

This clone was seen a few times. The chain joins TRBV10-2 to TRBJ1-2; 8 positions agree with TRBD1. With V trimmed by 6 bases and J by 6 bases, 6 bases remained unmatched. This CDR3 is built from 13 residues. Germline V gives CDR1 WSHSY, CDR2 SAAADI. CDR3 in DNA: TGCGCCAGCAGAGACAGGGGAGGGGATGGCTACACCTTC. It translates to CASRDRGGDGYTF.

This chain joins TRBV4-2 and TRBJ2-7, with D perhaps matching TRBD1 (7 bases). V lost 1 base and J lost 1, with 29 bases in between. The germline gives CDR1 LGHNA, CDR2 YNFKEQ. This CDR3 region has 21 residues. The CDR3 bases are TGTGCCAGCAGCCAAGCTGGGCGTGGGGGGCCGGGACAGCATATATCCTACGAGCAGTACTTC. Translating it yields CASSQAGRGGPGQHISYEQYF.

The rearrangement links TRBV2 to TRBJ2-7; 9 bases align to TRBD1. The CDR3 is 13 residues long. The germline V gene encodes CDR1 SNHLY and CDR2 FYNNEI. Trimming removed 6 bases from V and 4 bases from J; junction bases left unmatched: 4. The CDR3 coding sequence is TGTGCCAGCAGGGGGACAGGGCAATACGAGCAGTACTTC. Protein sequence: CASRGTGQYEQYF.

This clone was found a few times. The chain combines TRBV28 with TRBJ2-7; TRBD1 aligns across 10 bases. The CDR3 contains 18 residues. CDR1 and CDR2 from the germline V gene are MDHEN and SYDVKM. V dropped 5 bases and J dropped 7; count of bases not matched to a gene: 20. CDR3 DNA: TGTGCCAGCAGTAGGGACAGGGGACCCCCTCCCCCTCCGAGAGAGCAGTACTTC. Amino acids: CASSRDRGPPPPPREQYF.

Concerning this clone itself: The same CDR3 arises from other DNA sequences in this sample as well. The CDR3 sequence: CASSISGGNQPQHF. DNA for the CDR3: TGTGCCAGTAGTATTTCGGGTGGCAATCAGCCCCAGCATTTT. This chain joins TRBV19 and TRBJ1-5; no firm D call. The germline CDR1 and CDR2 sequences are LNHDA and SQIVND (reference sequence). The CDR3 runs 14 residues. V shed 3 bases and J shed 2 bases, with 8 bases lying between them.

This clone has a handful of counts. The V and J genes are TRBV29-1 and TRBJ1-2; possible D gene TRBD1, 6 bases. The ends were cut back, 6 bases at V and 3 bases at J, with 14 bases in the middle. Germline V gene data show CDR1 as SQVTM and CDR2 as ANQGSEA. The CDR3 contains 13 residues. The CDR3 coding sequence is TGCAGCGTCTCAGGGGAGGGTGACTATGGCTACACCTTC. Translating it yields CSVSGEGDYGYTF.

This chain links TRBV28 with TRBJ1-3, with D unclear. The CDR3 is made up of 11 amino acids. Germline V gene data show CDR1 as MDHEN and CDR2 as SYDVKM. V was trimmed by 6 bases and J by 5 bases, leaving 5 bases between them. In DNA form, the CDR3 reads TGTGCCAGCAGCATAAGAAACACCATATATTTT. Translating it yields CASSIRNTIYF.

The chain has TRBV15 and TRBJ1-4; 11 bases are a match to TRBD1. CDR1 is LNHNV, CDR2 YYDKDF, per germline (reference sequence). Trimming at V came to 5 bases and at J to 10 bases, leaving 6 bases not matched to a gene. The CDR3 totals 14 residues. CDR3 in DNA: TGTGCCACCAGCCTGGACAGGGGGCAGCGAAAACTGTTTTTT. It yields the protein CATSLDRGQRKLFF.

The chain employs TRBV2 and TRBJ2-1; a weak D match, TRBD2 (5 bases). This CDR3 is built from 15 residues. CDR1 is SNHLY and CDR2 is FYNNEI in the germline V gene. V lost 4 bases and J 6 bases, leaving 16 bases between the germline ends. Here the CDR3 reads CASSVTDFPGNEQFF. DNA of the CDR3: TGTGCCAGCAGTGTGACGGACTTTCCGGGCAATGAGCAGTTCTTC.

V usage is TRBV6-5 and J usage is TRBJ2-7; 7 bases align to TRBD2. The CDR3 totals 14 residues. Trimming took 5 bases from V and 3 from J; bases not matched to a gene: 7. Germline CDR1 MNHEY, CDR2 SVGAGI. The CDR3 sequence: CASSPDGTNYEQYF. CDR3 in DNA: TGTGCCAGCAGTCCGGACGGGACTAACTACGAGCAGTACTTC.

This chain's CDR3 is CASSKGQGIDEQFF. The CDR3 region has the DNA TGTGCCAGCAGTAAAGGGCAGGGTATCGATGAGCAGTTCTTC. This chain joins TRBV6-1 and TRBJ2-1; D perhaps matches TRBD1 (5 bases). The CDR3 runs 14 residues. Germline lookup yields CDR1 MNHNS and CDR2 SASEGT. V lost 5 bases and J lost 8, with 16 bases in between.

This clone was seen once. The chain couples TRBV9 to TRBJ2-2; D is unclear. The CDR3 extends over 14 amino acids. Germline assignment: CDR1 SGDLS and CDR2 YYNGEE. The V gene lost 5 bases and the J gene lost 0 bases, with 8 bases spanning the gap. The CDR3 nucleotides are TGTGCCAGCAGGGGAACCCCGAACACCGGGGAGCTGTTTTTT. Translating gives CASRGTPNTGELFF.

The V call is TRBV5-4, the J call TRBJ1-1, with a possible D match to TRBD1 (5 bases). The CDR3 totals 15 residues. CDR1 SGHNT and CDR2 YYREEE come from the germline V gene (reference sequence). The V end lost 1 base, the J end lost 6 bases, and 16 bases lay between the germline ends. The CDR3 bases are TGTGCCAGCAGCTTGACTGGCAGGGCCGCCGCTGAAGCTTTCTTT. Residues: CASSLTGRAAAEAFF. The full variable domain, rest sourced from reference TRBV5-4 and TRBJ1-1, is ETGVTQSPTHLIKTRGQQVTLRCSSQSGHNTVSWYQQALGQGPQFIFQYYREEENGRGNFPPRFSGLQFPNYSSELNVNALELDDSALYLCASSLTGRAAAEAFFGQGTRLTVV.

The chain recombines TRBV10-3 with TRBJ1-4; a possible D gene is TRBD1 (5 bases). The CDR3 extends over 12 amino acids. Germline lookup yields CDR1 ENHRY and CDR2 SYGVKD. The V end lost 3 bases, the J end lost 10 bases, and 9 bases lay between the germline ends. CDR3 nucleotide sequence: TGTGCCATCAGTGAAGAGGGGAGAAAACTGTTTTTT. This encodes CAISEEGRKLFF.

DNA for the CDR3: TGTGCCAGCAGTCAAAGGCTACAGCAAAGAAAAAACATTCAGTACTTC. Translation gives CASSQRLQQRKNIQYF. The rearrangement joins TRBV21-1 to TRBJ2-4; the table names TRBD1, a call not compared with the DNA. TRBV21-1 is shown as a pseudogene. The CDR3 totals 16 residues.

The CDR3 reads CASSLGGKGTDTQYF. CDR3 DNA: TGCGCCAGCAGCTTGGGGGGAAAGGGCACAGATACGCAGTATTTT. This chain uses TRBV5-1 with TRBJ2-3; D call uncertain. Germline loops: CDR1 SGHRS, CDR2 YFSETQ. CDR3 length: 15 residues. Trimming shortened V by 0 bases and J by 1 base, and 9 bases separated the two germline ends.

CDR3 residues: CASSLLGRLTGELFF. The CDR3 DNA follows: TGTGCCAGCAGTTTATTGGGCAGGTTAACCGGGGAGCTGTTTTTT. The J gene is TRBJ2-2, the V gene TRBV28; D gene ambiguous. The V gene lost 1 base and the J gene lost 5 bases, with 11 bases spanning the gap. CDR1 and CDR2 from the germline V gene are MDHEN and SYDVKM. The CDR3 runs 15 residues.

The CDR3 is CASSSTGAYGYTF. DNA for the CDR3: TGCGCCAGCAGCTCAACAGGGGCCTATGGCTACACCTTC. This sequence joins TRBV5-1 and TRBJ1-2; 7 bases are a match to TRBD1. Looked up from germline, CDR1 is SGHRS and CDR2 is YFSETQ. V was pared by 3 bases and J by 4 bases, with 3 bases of the junction left unmatched. The length of the CDR3 is 13 residues.

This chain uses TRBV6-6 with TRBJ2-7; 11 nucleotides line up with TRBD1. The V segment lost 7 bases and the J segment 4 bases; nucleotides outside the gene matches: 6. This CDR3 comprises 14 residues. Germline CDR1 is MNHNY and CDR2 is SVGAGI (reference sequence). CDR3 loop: CASKPGTGGYEQYF. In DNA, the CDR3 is TGTGCCAGCAAACCCGGGACAGGGGGGTACGAGCAGTACTTC.